This T cell receptor beta chain was sequenced in a study of T cell changes during pregnancy in multiple sclerosis (dated by TCRdb to about 2019). For the wider study: Changes in the T cell repertoire over the course of pregnancy were examined in this study in women with multiple sclerosis.

Library method: the immunoSEQ multiplex PCR assay. TCRdb carries this immuneACCESS record with in-frame sequences only. Its versions omit some clonotypes, under half of them owing to an unresolved V gene in the studies checked, with the rest unexplained. Here the sample has around 80,000 clones; about 91% occur a single time. The ten largest clonotypes hold about 3% of the sample. Concerning this clone itself: Its target antigen remains unknown. Base qualities are missing; no much larger clone stands one base away.

Germline trimming amounts to 0 bases on V and 2 bases on J, with 5 as the count of junction bases outside the gene matches. The CDR3 spans 15 residues, from the cysteine through the phenylalanine. CDR3 DNA is the only sequence kept; it has 45 bases, read in frame from the first base. The germline V gene supplies CDR1 SGDLS and CDR2 YYNGEE. Material: peripheral blood, obtained before pregnancy. In this chain, TRBV9 is recombined with TRBJ2-7, with 7 central nucleotides matching TRBD1. The TCR was taken from a female donor with multiple sclerosis, enrolled in a pregnancy study. CDR3 reads: CASSVARDSTYEQYF. The DNA is TGTGCCAGCAGCGTAGCCCGGGACAGTACCTACGAGCAGTACTTC. The CDR3, completed at both ends by the reference TRBV9 and TRBJ2-7 genes, gives the full variable domain DSGVTQTPKHLITATGQRVTLRCSPRSGDLSVYWYQQSLDQGLQFLIQYYNGEERAKGNILERFSAQQFPDLHSELNLSSLELGDSALYFCASSVARDSTYEQYFGPGTRLTVT.